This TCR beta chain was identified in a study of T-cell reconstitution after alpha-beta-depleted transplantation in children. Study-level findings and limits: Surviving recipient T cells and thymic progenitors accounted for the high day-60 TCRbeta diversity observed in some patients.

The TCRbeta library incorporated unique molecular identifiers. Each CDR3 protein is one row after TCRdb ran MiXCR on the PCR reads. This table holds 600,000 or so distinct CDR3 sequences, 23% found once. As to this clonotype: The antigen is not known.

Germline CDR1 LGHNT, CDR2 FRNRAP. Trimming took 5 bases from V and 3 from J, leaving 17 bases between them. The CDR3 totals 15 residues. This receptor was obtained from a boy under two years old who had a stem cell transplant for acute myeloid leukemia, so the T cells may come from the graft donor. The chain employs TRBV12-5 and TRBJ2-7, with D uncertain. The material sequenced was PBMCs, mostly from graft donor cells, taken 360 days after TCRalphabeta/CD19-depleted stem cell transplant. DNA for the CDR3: TGTGCTAGTGGTCCAGGCCCACTCAACTACTACGAGCAGTACTTC. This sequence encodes CASGPGPLNYYEQYF.